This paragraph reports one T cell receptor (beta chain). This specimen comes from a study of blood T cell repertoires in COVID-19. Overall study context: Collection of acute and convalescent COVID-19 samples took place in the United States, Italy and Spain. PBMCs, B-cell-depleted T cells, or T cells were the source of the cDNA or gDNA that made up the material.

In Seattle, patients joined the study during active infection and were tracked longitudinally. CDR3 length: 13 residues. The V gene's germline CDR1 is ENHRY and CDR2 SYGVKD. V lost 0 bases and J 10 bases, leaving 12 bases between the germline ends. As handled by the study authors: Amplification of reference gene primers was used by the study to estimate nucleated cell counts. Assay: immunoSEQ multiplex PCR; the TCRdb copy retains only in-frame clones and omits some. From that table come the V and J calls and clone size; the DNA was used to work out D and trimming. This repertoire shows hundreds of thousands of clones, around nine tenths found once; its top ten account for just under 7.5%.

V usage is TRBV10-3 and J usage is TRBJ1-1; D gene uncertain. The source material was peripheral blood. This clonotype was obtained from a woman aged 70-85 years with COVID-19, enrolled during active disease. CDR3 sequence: CAISESNEGSAFF. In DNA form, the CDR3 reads TGTGCCATCAGTGAGTCTAACGAGGGATCAGCTTTCTTT.